This TCR beta chain was sequenced during a study of beta chain features in type 1 diabetes. Overall study findings and caveats: A pattern of fewer insertions and more deletions at VDJ junctions was seen in type 1 diabetes patients.

Expressed TCRB transcripts were sequenced because the isolated RNA had all been reverse transcribed beforehand. TCRdb's copy holds only in-frame clones and misses some; the assay was immunoSEQ multiplex PCR. The sample carries some 150,000 clones, nearly 50% recorded once. Donors underwent one heparinised blood draw, around 120 mL on average. The authors obtained over 95% purity in all sorted populations. With 4 bases removed from V and 0 bases from J, the gap between germline ends came to 5 bases. Per the germline V gene, CDR1 is SGHRS and CDR2 is YFSETQ. The CDR3 is made up of 12 amino acids. Of note for this clone: Its antigen is still unknown. This sample includes further DNA sequences coding for the same CDR3.

The V gene is TRBV5-1, the J gene TRBJ2-7; D remains unclear. The sequence was obtained from a man younger than 35 in good health. The source material was Tregs from blood. Written as DNA, the CDR3 is TGCGCCAGCAGCCCTAGCTCCTACGAGCAGTACTTC. This gives the protein CASSPSSYEQYF.